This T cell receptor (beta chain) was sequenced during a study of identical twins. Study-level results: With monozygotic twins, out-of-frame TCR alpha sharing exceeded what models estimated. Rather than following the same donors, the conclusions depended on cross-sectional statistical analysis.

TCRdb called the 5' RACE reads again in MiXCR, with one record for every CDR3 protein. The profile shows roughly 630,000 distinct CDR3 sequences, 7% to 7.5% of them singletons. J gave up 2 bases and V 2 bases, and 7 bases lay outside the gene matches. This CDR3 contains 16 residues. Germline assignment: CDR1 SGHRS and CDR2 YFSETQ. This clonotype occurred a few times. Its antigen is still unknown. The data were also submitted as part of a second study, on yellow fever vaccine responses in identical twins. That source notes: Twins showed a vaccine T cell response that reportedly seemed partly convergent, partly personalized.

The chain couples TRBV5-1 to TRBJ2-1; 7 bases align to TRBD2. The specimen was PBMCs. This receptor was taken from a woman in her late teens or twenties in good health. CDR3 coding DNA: TGCGCCAGCAGCTTTACTAGCGTCGGGCCCTACAATGAGCAGTTCTTC. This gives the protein CASSFTSVGPYNEQFF. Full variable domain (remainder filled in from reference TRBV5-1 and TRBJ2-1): KAGVTQTPRYLIKTRGQQVTLSCSPISGHRSVSWYQQTPGQGLQFLFEYFSETQRNKGNFPGRFSGRQFSNSRSEMNVSTLELGDSALYLCASSFTSVGPYNEQFFGPGTRLTVL.